These 18 T cell receptor beta chains were sequenced from one sample in a study of tumor-infiltrating lymphocytes in primary liver carcinoma. Unsorted whole blood served as the source of blood RNA, and germline DNA was extracted as well. Total RNA (approximately 0.5 ug) served as template for TCR beta cDNA synthesis primed by a constant-region primer. Construction of TCR beta libraries relied on three successive nested multiplex PCR rounds employing slightly modified ARM-PCR. Both of the initial two PCR rounds ran for nine to eleven cycles and employed TRBV1-TRBV30 forward primers alongside a C-beta reverse primer. TCRdb reprocessed the multiplex PCR reads via MiXCR and lists one record per CDR3 protein. The table includes a few hundred thousand distinct CDR3 sequences, 50% to 75% detected once. Material for sequencing was peripheral blood. The receptors were sampled from a woman under 40 with primary liver carcinoma and hepatitis B virus infection.

A word on this clonotype: The germline gene is not matched at one end of the junction; a read error may be the cause. The V gene is TRBV11-2, the J gene TRBJ2-6; unclear D gene. The CDR3 extends over 15 amino acids. Germline values: CDR1 SGHAT, CDR2 FQNNGV. The CDR3 protein is CAGSPPFSGANVLTF. DNA of the CDR3: TGTGCCGGCAGCCCCCCCTTCTCTGGGGCCAACGTCCTGACTTTC. The variable domain in full, with the rest retrieved from reference TRBV11-2 and TRBJ2-6, is EAGVAQSPRYKIIEKRQSVAFWCNPISGHATLYWYQQILGQGPKLLIQFQNNGVVDDSQLPKDRFSAERLKGVDSTLKIQPAKLEDSAVYLCAGSPPFSGANVLTFGAGSRLTVL.

Note on this clonotype: Germline is not matched at one junction end, which may reflect a read error. This rearrangement joins TRBV4-1 to TRBJ2-5; D might be TRBD2 (5 bases). Germline values: CDR1 MGHRA, CDR2 YSYEKL. There are 14 residues in the CDR3. CDR3 loop: CAGSQEVRAVIQYF. CDR3 nucleotide sequence: TGCGCCGGCAGCCAAGAAGTGAGGGCCGTGATCCAGTACTTC.

The chain recombines TRBV29-1 with TRBJ2-3, with 7 bases aligning to TRBD2. Germline-derived CDR1 and CDR2 are SQVTM and ANQGSEA. The CDR3 length is 14 residues. The CDR3 DNA reads TGCGCCCTTCGGGCTAGCGGATCCACAGATACGCAGTATTTT. Translation: CALRASGSTDTQYF.

About this clonotype: One end of the junction fails to match germline, which may point to a read error. V is TRBV12-3 or TRBV12-4 and J is TRBJ1-5; D may be TRBD1 (5 bases). CDR3 size: 12 residues. Here the CDR3 reads CVSSPREQPHHF. The CDR3, as DNA: TGTGTCAGCAGCCCCAGGGAGCAGCCCCATCATTTT.

A word on this clonotype: At one boundary the junction diverges from the germline segment, which might be a read error. The rearrangement uses TRBV30 and TRBJ1-5; the D is unclear. The CDR3 contains 13 residues. Per the germline V gene, CDR1 is GTSNPN and CDR2 is SVGIG (reference sequence). CDR3 sequence: CAYSEDRNQHQHF. DNA for the CDR3: TGTGCCTACTCTGAGGACCGCAATCAGCACCAGCATTTT.

This clonotype occurred a few times. The chain links TRBV30 to TRBJ1-2; 8 positions match TRBD1. Germline CDR1 reads GTSNPN; CDR2 reads SVGIG (reference sequence). The CDR3 consists of 13 residues. V shed 8 bases and J 4 bases; nucleotides not matched to a gene: 9. The DNA of the CDR3 is TGTGCCAGATCACAGGGGGATATCTATGGCTACACCTTC. This encodes CARSQGDIYGYTF.

In this sample, this clonotype turned up many times. The chain is built from TRBV10-2 and TRBJ1-2; D is possibly TRBD1 (5 bases). V was shortened by 6 bases and J by 4 bases, with 9 bases between the two germline ends. Germline CDR1 and CDR2: WSHSY and SAAADI. The CDR3 contains 12 residues. This CDR3 is CASRTDSYGYTF. CDR3 sequence (DNA): TGCGCCAGCAGGACCGACAGCTATGGCTACACCTTC.

The chain couples TRBV7-8 to TRBJ2-2; 7 bases fit TRBD1. Germline V gene sequence: CDR1 SGHVS, CDR2 FQNEAQ. CDR3 length equals 15 residues. With 4 bases clipped from V and 0 bases from J, the junction kept 2 bases outside the gene matches. This CDR3 reads CASSWGQPNTGELFF. CDR3 nucleotides: TGTGCCAGCAGCTGGGGACAGCCGAACACCGGGGAGCTGTTTTTT.

This sequence joins TRBV7-9 and TRBJ2-2; weak D call: TRBD2 (5 bases). Between the trimmed V and J ends, which lost 8 bases and 10 bases, there was a span of 11 bases. Germline CDR1 reads SEHNR; CDR2 reads FQNEAQ (reference sequence). The CDR3 consists of 11 residues. Here the CDR3 DNA reads TGTGCCAGCGGGGAGCTGGAGGAGCTGTTTTTT. This gives the protein CASGELEELFF.

A word on this clonotype: At one boundary the junction diverges from the germline segment, which might be a read error. This chain joins TRBV28 and TRBJ2-1; possibly TRBD1 for D (6 bases). The CDR3 is 16 residues long. Germline CDR1 and CDR2: MDHEN and SYDVKM. The CDR3 here is CASSSGDQGWYNEQSF. Here the CDR3 DNA reads TGTGCTAGCAGTTCCGGGGACCAGGGGTGGTACAATGAGCAGTCCTTC.

The gene calls are TRBV6-2 or TRBV6-3 and TRBJ2-7; unclear D gene. Deletions cut 8 bases from V and 0 bases from J, with 11 bases between. The germline V gene has CDR1 MNHEY and CDR2 SVGEGT. The CDR3 spans 13 residues. In DNA, the CDR3 is TGTGCCAGCTGTTTTCCCAGCTCCTACGAGCAGTACTTC. It yields the protein CASCFPSSYEQYF.

The chain links TRBV5-1 to TRBJ1-1; D not resolved. This CDR3 comprises 14 residues. Deletions cut 2 bases from V and 0 bases from J, with 8 bases between. CDR1 and CDR2 from the germline V gene are SGHRS and YFSETQ. In DNA form, the CDR3 reads TGCGCCAGCAGCTTATGGGCCCTGAACACTGAAGCTTTCTTT. It translates to CASSLWALNTEAFF.

Note on this clonotype: Compared with germline, one end of the junction differs, possibly owing to a read error. The rearrangement uses TRBV11-2 and TRBJ2-1; 8 nucleotides line up with TRBD2. The CDR3 totals 14 residues. CDR1 and CDR2 (germline): SGHAT, FQNNGV. CDR3 sequence reads: CANSYGRGYNEQFF. Written as DNA, the CDR3 is TGTGCCAACAGCTACGGGAGGGGATACAATGAGCAGTTCTTC.

In its sample, this clonotype was seen a few times. The chain links TRBV12-3 or TRBV12-4 to TRBJ2-5, with TRBD2 matching over 14 bases. Unmatched junction bases numbered 23, after V lost 1 base and J lost 7 bases. CDR3 length: 22 amino acids. Here the CDR3 reads CASSLVPGLAGERREGMRTQYF. The CDR3 DNA reads as TGTGCCAGCAGTTTAGTCCCGGGACTAGCGGGGGAAAGAAGGGAGGGAATGCGGACCCAGTACTTC.

For the CDR3, the DNA is TGTGCCAGCAGTCCCCCCCAGGGAATCTATGGCTACACCTTC. This translates into CASSPPQGIYGYTF. The chain carries TRBV28 and TRBJ1-2; TRBD1 is a possible D gene (5 bases). This CDR3 comprises 14 residues. Per germline, CDR1 MDHEN and CDR2 SYDVKM. The V end lost 5 bases, the J end lost 4 bases, and 14 bases lay between the germline ends.

About this clonotype itself: This could be a read error, since a much larger clone is one nucleotide away. CDR3 region: CASSQDKASGANVLTF. The CDR3 DNA is TGCGCCAGCAGCCAAGACAAGGCTTCTGGGGCCAACGTCCTGACTTTC. V is TRBV4-3 and J is TRBJ2-6; D uncertain. The CDR3 consists of 16 residues. Germline V gene data show CDR1 as LGHNA and CDR2 as YSLEER. V gave up 0 bases and J gave up 1 base, with 7 bases separating them.

Points on this clonotype: The conserved phenylalanine or tryptophan normally closing the CDR3 is absent here, so this likely arose from a read error. The chain carries TRBV29-1 and TRBJ2-7, with no clear D. The CDR3 has 11 residues. Germline assignment: CDR1 SQVTM and CDR2 ANQGSEA. Trimming took off 4 bases at V and 2 bases at J, with 6 bases between the two ends. The CDR3 loop is CSVVGAYEQYH. The CDR3 DNA is TGCAGCGTTGTCGGAGCCTACGAGCAGTACCAC.

Details on this clonotype: No conserved phenylalanine or tryptophan ends this CDR3, so it is likely a read error. The rearrangement links TRBV12-3 or TRBV12-4 to TRBJ1-1, with D possibly being TRBD1 (6 bases). There are 15 residues in the CDR3. V lost 7 bases, J lost 3 bases, and 18 bases lay in between. CDR3 DNA sequence: TGTGCCAGCAACACCTGGGGGCGTGGGGACACTGAAGCTTTCCTT. Protein product: CASNTWGRGDTEAFL.